The T cell receptor (beta chain) described here comes from a study of shared clonotypes between healthy human individuals. For the study at large: With ages of 18 to 49, the donors were a couple of women and three men. Each donor's CD4 naive and CD4 memory cells filled three plates apiece, CD8 naive two, and CD8 memory one.

Study-level results: Clonotype sharing among donors likely depends on sequencing depth. Rarefaction showed that sequencing of sorted subsets was incomplete (despite large depth).

Generated by immunoSEQ multiplex PCR, the TCRdb table keeps only in-frame clones and is missing some. This repertoire shows hundreds of thousands of clones, around 95% found once; its top ten account for about 0.11%. Per the germline V gene, CDR1 is SGHVT and CDR2 is SQSDAQ. J was trimmed by 7 bases and V by 5 bases; bases with no gene match: 7. CDR3 size: 16 residues. Naive CD8 isolation took CD45RO-negative cells positively selected for CCR7 and excluded terminally differentiated effector memory CD45RA+ cells. For this clone: No antigen is known for it.

This clonotype originated in a woman aged 25 to 39 in good health. V and J are TRBV7-4 and TRBJ2-4; 14 bases match TRBD2. The sequenced sample consisted of naive CD8+ T cells sorted from blood. CDR3 sequence (DNA): TGTGCCAGCAGCCGGGGACTAGCGGGAGCTTGCAACATTCAGTACTTC. Amino acids: CASSRGLAGACNIQYF.